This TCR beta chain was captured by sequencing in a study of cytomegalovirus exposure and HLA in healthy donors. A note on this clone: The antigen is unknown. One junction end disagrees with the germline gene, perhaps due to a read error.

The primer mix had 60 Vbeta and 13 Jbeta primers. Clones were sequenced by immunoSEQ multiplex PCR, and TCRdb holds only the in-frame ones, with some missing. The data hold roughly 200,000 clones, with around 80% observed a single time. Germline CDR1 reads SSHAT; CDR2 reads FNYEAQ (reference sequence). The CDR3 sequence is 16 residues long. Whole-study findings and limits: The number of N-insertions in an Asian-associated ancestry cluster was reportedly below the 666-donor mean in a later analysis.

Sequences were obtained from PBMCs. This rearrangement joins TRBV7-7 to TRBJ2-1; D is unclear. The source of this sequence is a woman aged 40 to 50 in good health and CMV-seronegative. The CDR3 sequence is CASSLGSNPVVHEQFF. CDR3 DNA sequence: TGTGCTAGCAGCTTGGGCTCGAACCCCGTCGTCCATGAGCAGTTCTTC.